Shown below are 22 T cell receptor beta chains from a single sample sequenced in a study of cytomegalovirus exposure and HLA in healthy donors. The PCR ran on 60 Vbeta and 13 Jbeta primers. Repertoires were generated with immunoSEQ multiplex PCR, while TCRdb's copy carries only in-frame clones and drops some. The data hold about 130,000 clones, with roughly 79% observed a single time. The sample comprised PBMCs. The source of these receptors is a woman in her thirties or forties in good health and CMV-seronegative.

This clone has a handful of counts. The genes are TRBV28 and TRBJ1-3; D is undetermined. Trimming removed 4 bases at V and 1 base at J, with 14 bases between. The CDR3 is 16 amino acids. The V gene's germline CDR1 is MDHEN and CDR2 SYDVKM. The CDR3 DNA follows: TGTGCCAGCAGTTCCCCGGGAATAGGATCTGGAAACACCATATATTTT. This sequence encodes CASSSPGIGSGNTIYF.

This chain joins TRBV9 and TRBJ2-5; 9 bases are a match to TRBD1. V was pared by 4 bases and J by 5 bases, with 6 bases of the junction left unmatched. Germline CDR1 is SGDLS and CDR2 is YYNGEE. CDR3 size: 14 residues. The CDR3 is CASSIRTGVETQYF. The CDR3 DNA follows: TGTGCCAGCAGCATCCGGACAGGGGTGGAGACCCAGTACTTC.

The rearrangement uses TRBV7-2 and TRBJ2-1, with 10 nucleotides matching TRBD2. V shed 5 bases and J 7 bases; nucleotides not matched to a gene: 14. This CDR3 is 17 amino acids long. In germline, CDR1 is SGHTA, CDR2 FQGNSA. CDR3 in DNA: TGTGCCAGCAGCCCCCCTTTCGCAGCGGGGGGGCGAAATGAGCAGTTCTTC. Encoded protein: CASSPPFAAGGRNEQFF.

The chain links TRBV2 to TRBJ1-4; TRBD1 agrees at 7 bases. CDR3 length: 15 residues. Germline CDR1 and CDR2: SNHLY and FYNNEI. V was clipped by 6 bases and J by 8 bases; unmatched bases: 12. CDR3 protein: CASRNTGDLWEKLFF. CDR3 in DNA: TGTGCCAGCAGGAACACAGGGGATTTATGGGAAAAACTGTTTTTT.

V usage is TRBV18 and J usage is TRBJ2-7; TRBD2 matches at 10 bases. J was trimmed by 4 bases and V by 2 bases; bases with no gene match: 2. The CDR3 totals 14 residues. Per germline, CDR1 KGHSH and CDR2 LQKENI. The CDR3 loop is CASSPGTSEYEQYF. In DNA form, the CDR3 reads TGTGCCAGCTCACCAGGGACTAGCGAATACGAGCAGTACTTC.

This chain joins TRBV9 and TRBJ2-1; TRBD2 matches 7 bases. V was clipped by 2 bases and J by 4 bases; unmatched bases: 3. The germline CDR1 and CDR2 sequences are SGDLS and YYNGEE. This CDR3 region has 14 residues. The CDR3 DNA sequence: TGTGCCAGCAGCGTCAGCGGGAAATACAATGAGCAGTTCTTC. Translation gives CASSVSGKYNEQFF.

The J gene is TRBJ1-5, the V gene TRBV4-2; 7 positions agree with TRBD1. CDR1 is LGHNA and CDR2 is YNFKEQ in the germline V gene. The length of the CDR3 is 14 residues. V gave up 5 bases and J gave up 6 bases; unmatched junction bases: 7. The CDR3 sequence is CASSSGQWSQPQHF. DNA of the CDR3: TGTGCCAGCAGCTCGGGACAGTGGTCTCAGCCCCAGCATTTT.

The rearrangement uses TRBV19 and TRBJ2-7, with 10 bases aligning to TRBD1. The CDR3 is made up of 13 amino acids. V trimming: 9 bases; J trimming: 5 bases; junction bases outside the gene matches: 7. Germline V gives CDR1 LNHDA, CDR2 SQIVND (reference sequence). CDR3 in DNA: TGTGCCAGCCGACAGGGGGCAGGTGACGAGCAGTACTTC. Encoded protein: CASRQGAGDEQYF.

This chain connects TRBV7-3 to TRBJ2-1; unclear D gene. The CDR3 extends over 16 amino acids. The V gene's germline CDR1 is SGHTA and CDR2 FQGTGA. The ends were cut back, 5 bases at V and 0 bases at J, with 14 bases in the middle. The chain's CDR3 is CASSLDGVSSYNEQFF. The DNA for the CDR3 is TGTGCCAGCAGCCTCGACGGAGTGAGCTCCTACAATGAGCAGTTCTTC.

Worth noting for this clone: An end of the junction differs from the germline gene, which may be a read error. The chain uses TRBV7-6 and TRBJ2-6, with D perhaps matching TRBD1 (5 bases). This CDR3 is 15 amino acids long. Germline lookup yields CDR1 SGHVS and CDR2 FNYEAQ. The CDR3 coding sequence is TGTGCCAGCAGCTTAGAAATTTCTGGGGCCAACGGCCTGACTTTC. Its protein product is CASSLEISGANGLTF.

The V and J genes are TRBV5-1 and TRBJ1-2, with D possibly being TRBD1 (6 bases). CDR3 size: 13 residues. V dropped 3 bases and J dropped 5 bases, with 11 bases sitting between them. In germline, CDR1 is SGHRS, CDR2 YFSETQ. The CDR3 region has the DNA TGCGCCAGCAGCTCAACAGGGCAGTATGGCTACACCTTC. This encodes CASSSTGQYGYTF.

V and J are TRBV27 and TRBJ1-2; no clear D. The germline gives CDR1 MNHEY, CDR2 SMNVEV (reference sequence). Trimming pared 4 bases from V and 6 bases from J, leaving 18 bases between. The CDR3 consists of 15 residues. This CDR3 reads CASSSAGFTRDGYTF. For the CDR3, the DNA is TGTGCCAGCAGTTCCGCAGGCTTCACGAGGGATGGCTACACCTTC.

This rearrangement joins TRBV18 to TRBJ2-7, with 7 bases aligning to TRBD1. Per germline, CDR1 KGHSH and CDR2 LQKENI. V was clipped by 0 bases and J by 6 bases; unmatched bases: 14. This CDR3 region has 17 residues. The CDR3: CASSPPKVGQGVAEQYF. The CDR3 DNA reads TGTGCCAGCTCACCACCTAAGGTGGGGCAGGGGGTTGCCGAGCAGTACTTC. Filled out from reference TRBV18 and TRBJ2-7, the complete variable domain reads NAGVMQNPRHLVRRRGQEARLRCSPMKGHSHVYWYRQLPEEGLKFMVYLQKENIIDESGMPKERFSAEFPKEGPSILRIQQVVRGDSAAYFCASSPPKVGQGVAEQYFGPGTRLTVT.

The CDR3 bases are TGTGCCAGCAGCCTTGCCTCCGGGACTCCACTCTCCAATGAGCAGTTCTTC. It encodes CASSLASGTPLSNEQFF. The chain has TRBV7-3 and TRBJ2-1; weak D call: TRBD2 (6 bases). The germline V gene has CDR1 SGHTA and CDR2 FQGTGA. V dropped 5 bases and J dropped 6 bases, with 23 bases sitting between them. The CDR3 is 17 residues long.

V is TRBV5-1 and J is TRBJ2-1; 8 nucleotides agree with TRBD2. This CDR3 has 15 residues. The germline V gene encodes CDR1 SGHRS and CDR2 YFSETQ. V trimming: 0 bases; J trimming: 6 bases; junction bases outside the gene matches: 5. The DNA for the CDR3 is TGCGCCAGCAGCTTGGGCCGGGAGGGCCGCAATGAGCAGTTCTTC. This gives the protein CASSLGREGRNEQFF.

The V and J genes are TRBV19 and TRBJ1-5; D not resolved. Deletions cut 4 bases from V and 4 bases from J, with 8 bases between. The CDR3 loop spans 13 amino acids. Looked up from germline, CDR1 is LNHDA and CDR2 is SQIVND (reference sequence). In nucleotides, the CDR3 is TGTGCCAGTAGTAACCAGATAAATCAGCCCCAGCATTTT. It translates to CASSNQINQPQHF. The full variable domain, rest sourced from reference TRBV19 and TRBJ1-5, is DGGITQSPKYLFRKEGQNVTLSCEQNLNHDAMYWYRQDPGQGLRLIYYSQIVNDFQKGDIAEGYSVSREKKESFPLTVTSAQKNPTAFYLCASSNQINQPQHFGDGTRLSIL.

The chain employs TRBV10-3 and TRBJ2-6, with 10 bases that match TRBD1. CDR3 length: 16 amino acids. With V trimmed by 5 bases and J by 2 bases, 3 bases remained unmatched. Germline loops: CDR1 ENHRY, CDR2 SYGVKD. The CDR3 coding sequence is TGTGCCATCAGTAGGGACAGGGGAGCTGGGGCCAACGTCCTGACTTTC. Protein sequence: CAISRDRGAGANVLTF.

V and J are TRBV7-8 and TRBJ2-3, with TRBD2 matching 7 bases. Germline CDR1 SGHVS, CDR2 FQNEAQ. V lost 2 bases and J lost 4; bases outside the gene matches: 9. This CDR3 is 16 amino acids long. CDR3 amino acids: CASSLYEGGLADTQYF. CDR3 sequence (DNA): TGTGCCAGCAGCTTATACGAGGGAGGGCTGGCAGATACGCAGTATTTT. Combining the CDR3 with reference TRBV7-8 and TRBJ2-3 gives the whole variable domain GAGVSQSPRYKVAKRGQDVALRCDPISGHVSLFWYQQALGQGPEFLTYFQNEAQLDKSGLPSDRFFAERPEGSVSTLKIQRTQQEDSAVYLCASSLYEGGLADTQYFGPGTRLTVL.

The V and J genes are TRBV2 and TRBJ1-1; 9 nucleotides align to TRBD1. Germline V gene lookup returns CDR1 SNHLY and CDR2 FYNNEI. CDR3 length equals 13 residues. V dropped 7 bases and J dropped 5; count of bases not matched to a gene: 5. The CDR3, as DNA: TGTGCCAGCAAAGGACAGGGGATGACTGAAGCTTTCTTT. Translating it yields CASKGQGMTEAFF.

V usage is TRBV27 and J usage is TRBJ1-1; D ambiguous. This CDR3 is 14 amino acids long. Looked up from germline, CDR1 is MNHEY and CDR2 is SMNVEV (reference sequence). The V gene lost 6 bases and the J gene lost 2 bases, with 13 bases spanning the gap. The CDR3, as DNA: TGTGCCAGCAGCCCCGGGAGGGTTAACACTGAAGCTTTCTTT. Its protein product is CASSPGRVNTEAFF.

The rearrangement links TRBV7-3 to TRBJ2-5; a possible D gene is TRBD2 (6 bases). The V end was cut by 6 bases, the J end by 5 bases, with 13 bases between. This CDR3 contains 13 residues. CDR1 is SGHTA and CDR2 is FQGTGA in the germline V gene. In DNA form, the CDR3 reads TGTGCCAGCAGTCGCGGCGCGGGGGAGACCCAGTACTTC. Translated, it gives CASSRGAGETQYF.

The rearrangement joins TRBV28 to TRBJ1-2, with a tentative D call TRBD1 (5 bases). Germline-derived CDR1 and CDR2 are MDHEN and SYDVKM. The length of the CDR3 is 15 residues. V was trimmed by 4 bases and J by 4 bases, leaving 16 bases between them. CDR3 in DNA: TGTGCCAGCAGTTCCCCCCTGGCAGGGTCCTATGGCTACACCTTC. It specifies CASSSPLAGSYGYTF.